Reported below is one T cell receptor (beta chain). The antigen is undetermined. These data originate in a study of Tregs in tolerant kidney transplant recipients. Mixed chimerism was transient after nonmyeloablative marrow transplants from related graft donors. The table came from immunoSEQ multiplex PCR; TCRdb's copy has only in-frame clones and leaves some out. The sample includes around 61,000 clones, about 89% of them seen just once. Study observations and caveats: Biological reproducibility was not directly addressed in this study.

The CDR3 is 16 amino acids. CDR1 and CDR2 from the germline V gene are SNHLY and FYNNEI. Trimming pared 11 bases from V and 0 bases from J, leaving 17 bases between. V usage is TRBV2 and J usage is TRBJ2-6; TRBD1 is a possible D gene (6 bases). This clonotype was obtained from a human patient who received a combined kidney and bone marrow transplant. Some T cells may have originated in the graft donor. The source material was CD4+ T cells from blood (PBMCs), sampled 6 months after the transplant. Written as DNA, the CDR3 is TGTGCCGGAAACAGGGTCCAGAGCTCTGGGGCCAACGTCCTGACTTTC. Amino acid sequence: CAGNRVQSSGANVLTF.